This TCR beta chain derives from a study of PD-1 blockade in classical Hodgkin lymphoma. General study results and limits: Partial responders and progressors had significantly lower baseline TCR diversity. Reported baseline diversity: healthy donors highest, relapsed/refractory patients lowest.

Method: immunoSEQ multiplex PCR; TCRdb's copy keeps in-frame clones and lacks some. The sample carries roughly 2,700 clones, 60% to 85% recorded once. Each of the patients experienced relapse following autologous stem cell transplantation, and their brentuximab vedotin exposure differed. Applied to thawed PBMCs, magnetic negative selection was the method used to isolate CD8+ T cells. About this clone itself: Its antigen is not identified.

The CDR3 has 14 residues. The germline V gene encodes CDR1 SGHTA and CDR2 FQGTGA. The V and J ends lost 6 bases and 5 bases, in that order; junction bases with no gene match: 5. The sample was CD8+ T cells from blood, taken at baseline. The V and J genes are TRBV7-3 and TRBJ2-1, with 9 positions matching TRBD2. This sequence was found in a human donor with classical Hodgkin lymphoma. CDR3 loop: CASSLTSGNNEQFF. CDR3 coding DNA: TGTGCCAGCAGTCTGACTAGCGGAAACAATGAGCAGTTCTTC.